This T cell receptor (beta chain) was profiled in a study of cytomegalovirus exposure and HLA in healthy donors (dated by TCRdb to the late 2010s). Looking at the study overall: An earlier analysis of several hundred of the donors reported 250 to 300 Gb of sequence data and around 110 million unique TCR beta sequences obtained from about 179 million T cells. An early release covering about 600 HLA-typed donors comprised about 290 gigabases of sequencing data and around 86 million unique TCR sequences. Of the 300 to 450 genotyped donors, 70% to 90% were placed in the genetic ancestry cluster associated with self-reported Caucasian donors. Across some 400 genotyped donors of the cohort, an average of approximately 200,000 unique TCR beta nucleotide sequences per donor were sequenced, and roughly 17% of those sequences were non-productive. In the later analysis, no new phenotypic data were used to find candidate immune exposures; instead, reliance was placed on TCR beta sequences and their occurrence across donors. Roughly 5 DR-DQ haplotypes were treated as single units for association and clustering because of strong linkage in the cohort. Using immunosequencing, the study profiled T cell repertoires from about 610 subjects and related those repertoires to cytomegalovirus serostatus. Genome-wide SNP genotypes for about 65% of the roughly 670 donors were used in a later genetic analysis, which treated that subset as a discovery cohort. A later analysis re-examined previously published TCR beta repertoires from 600 to 700 donors and added high-resolution HLA genotyping to investigate patterns of TCR occurrence. Along with the roughly 700-subject first cohort, a separate validation cohort of approximately 110 different subjects was used. An earlier analysis of a few hundred of the donors applied high-throughput TCR beta sequencing to assess whether each TCR beta V gene segment acted as functional or pseudogenic. Alongside the repertoire data, information on donor age, sex, ethnicity and CMV serostatus was compiled. The study combined high-throughput TCR immunosequencing, statistical association of individual TCRs with disease status, and machine learning to predict cytomegalovirus infection status. Every discovery cohort repertoire had been produced on one sequencing platform. The number of typed donors differed by locus: roughly 620-640 for A, B, C, DRB1 and DQB1; 500 to 550 for DQA1; over 600 for DPA1; and some 450 for DPB1. HLA typing covered class I and class II loci at four-digit resolution. The aim of the study was to test whether cataloging public T cell receptors could identify signatures of past pathogen exposure.

Receptor amplification or capture employed the immunoSEQ multiplex PCR assay. For the multiplex PCR, a mixture combining 60 forward primers for TCR Vbeta segments and 13 reverse primers for TCR Jbeta segments was used. Amplification of the CDR3 region of rearranged TCR beta genes was performed with a multiplex PCR assay on genomic DNA. The Illumina HiSeq System was used to sequence the amplified TCR beta libraries as 87-base-pair reads. Per the source publication's procedure: A later analysis counted some 74 million unique TCR beta chains across the approximately 700 repertoires, and some 11 million of these chains were shared by at least two donors. To remove PCR and sequencing errors, raw reads were error-corrected and collapsed into unique sequences using a nearest-neighbor algorithm that merged closely related sequences. V, D and J gene segments were assigned by aligning CDR3 sequences to IMGT reference sequences. For a sequence to be retained, a match of at least six nucleotides was required to both a V gene segment and a J gene segment. A rearrangement counted as productive if the CDR3 had no stop codons and remained in frame with V and J, and every other rearrangement counted as non-productive. Following IMGT convention, CDR3 was defined as the stretch from the second conserved V-encoded cysteine up to the conserved J-encoded phenylalanine. The earlier analysis of around 640 of the donors excluded sequences that lacked an unambiguous match to a single V gene segment. An earlier analysis of approximately 590 of the donors classified V segments as functional when productive rearrangements were above 56.7% and as segregating when the standard deviation between donors was above 5%. A statistical classification framework was developed to diagnose cytomegalovirus status using the catalog of TCR beta chain sequences. V and J gene assignment, in a later analysis, came from comparing TCR nucleotide sequences with IMGT/GENE-DB human TR gene sequences. In a later analysis, CDR3 sequences and most-parsimonious VDJ recombination scenarios were assigned using the TCRdist pipeline. A later analysis defined each TCR beta chain by its CDR3 amino acid sequence plus V-gene family, and excluded reads lacking a unique V-gene family. As a way to deal with suspected cross-contamination and a sequencing artifact, a later analysis dropped 592 nucleotide sequences that were highly shared and had low generation probability. A later analysis calculated a clonal expansion index for each public chain from normalized within-repertoire ranks of inferred template counts. In a later analysis, generation probabilities were computed using a VDJ recombination model fitted to out-of-frame rearrangements, and the results were checked against IGoR. In a later analysis, TCR-TCR, TCR-HLA and TCR-CMV co-occurrence was scored with hypergeometric tests, and a repertoire-size bias correction was applied to TCR pairs. False discovery rates were estimated in a later analysis by permuting HLA or CMV assignments 20 times. In a later analysis, co-occurring TCRs were grouped using DBSCAN, with TCRdist sequence similarity added in when clustering inside HLA-allele-positive subsets. Co-occurrence clustering excluded repertoires with fewer than 30,000 or more than 120,000 public chains, plus five with anomalous nucleotide sharing. The clones in this table, taken by TCRdb from immuneACCESS, are in-frame only. Not every clone is retained; where verified, under half of the shortfall comes from an unresolved V gene, and the cause of the rest is unknown. V and J calls and clone size are those listed in that table; D and trimming were worked out from the DNA. The sample profile shows about 160,000 clones; about three quarters of them were found once. The leading ten clones occupy about 0.91% of the sample.

What the work shows at the level of the full study, not this receptor alone: In a later analysis, most CMV-associated TCR beta chains were found to appear HLA-restricted, with HLA associations seemingly driven largely by CMV exposure. The sequencing pipeline was judged likely to have produced a cluster of highly shared sequence variants as a technical artifact. V-gene and J-gene trimming of TCR beta chains was associated with a missense DCLRE1C variant in a later genetic analysis, and the association was replicated in an independent cohort. Because HLA typing was missing for some donors at each locus, association tests included only the typed subset. A later genetic analysis reported fewer N-insertions in productive TCRs among donors in an Asian-associated ancestry cluster than the approximately 700-donor mean. The study gave a list of under 200 TCR beta chains associated with cytomegalovirus. Immune exposure information for the cohort was limited to CMV serostatus. Linkage disequilibrium might explain the correlated functional status among segregating V segments, but an unknown experimental factor could not be excluded. Several of the top co-occurrence clusters appeared to be linked to parvovirus B19, influenza, CMV and Epstein-Barr virus, according to a later analysis. A few of the identified cytomegalovirus-associated TCR beta chains were confirmed in vitro to be specific for cytomegalovirus antigens. In this cohort, only TCR beta chains were sequenced, and detectable features were limited by the absence of alpha or paired-chain data. A further reported finding was that TCR beta sequences accurately predicted the HLA-A and HLA-B alleles for most subjects in the first cohort. In a later analysis, HLA-associated TCR beta chains showed more clonal expansion and lower generation probabilities than non-associated chains that were equally common. Because counts were too low, roughly 18 rarely observed V segments, including chromosome 9 orphons, were left out of the earlier analysis of some 600 of the donors. The authors suggested that the approach could potentially be generalized to other disease states and immunological phenotypes. Most TCR sequences were observed very rarely across donors, whereas some public TCRs were present in many individuals. Broadly in line with IMGT annotations, most TCR beta V segments showed up in productive rearrangements about 87% or about 30% of the time in an earlier analysis of several hundred of the donors. In a later analysis, TCR association rates were found to vary across HLA loci, with the most associated TCRs seen for DRB1 alleles and the fewest for HLA-C alleles. At a false discovery rate of 0.05, a later analysis linked 15,000 to 20,000 TCR beta sequences to specific HLA alleles. Sequencing depth was assumed to be roughly uniform across donors in the presence/absence analyses, though that assumption may not hold. The classifier was reported to diagnose cytomegalovirus status with high specificity and sensitivity in both the original and validation cohorts. Assigning TCR associations to individual alleles was difficult when HLA alleles, especially DR and DQ, strongly co-occurred.

Details on this clone: Its binding antigen is unknown. It has no much larger one-base neighbor in the sample; base qualities were not kept.

The cohort consisted of fewer than 700 healthy bone marrow donors. At the time of sampling, all cohort members were nominally healthy, though unrecorded immune exposures were likely present. The donor was CMV seropositive and belonged to the group of more than 250 seropositive cohort members. Every donor gave a peripheral blood sample, and the peripheral blood mononuclear cells from that sample were used for TCR beta sequencing. Genomic DNA extraction from the blood cell samples was performed with the Qiagen DNeasy Blood Extraction Kit. Sequenced sample: PBMCs. The sequence derives from a woman between 50 and 59 years old in good health and CMV-seropositive.

The bases are TGTGCCAGCAGCGACTCCGGGACTAGGGAAGAGACCCAGTACTTC. The resulting protein is CASSDSGTREETQYF. The rearranged chain carries TRBV9 and TRBJ2-5, and TRBD2 aligns with 8 junction nucleotides. Here V drops 3 bases and J drops 3 bases, and the junction holds 7 bases not matched to any gene. The germline V gene encodes CDR1 SGDLS and CDR2 YYNGEE. Taken from cysteine to phenylalanine, the CDR3 has 15 residues. Kept here is only the CDR3 DNA, which spans 45 bases and is read in frame from base 1.